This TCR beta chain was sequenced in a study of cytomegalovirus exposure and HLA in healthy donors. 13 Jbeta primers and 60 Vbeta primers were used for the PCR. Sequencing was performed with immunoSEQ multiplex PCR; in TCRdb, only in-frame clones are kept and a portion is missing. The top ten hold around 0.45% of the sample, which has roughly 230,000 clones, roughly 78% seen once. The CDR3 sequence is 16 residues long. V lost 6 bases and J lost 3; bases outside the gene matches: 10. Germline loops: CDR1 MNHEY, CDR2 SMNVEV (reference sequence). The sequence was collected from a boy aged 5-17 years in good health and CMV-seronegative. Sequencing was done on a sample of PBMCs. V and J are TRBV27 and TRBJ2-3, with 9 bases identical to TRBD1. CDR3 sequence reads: CASSPLGDRVTDTQYF. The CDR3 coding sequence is TGTGCCAGCAGCCCCCTGGGGGACAGGGTTACAGATACGCAGTATTTT.